This is a list of T cell receptor beta chains from one sample in a study of chemoradiotherapy in HPV16-positive cancers. TCRdb keeps only in-frame clones here, not all; method: immunoSEQ multiplex PCR. The data contain around 6,000 clones, around 87% of them singletons. Sequencing was performed on tumor tissue, taken from a patient who underwent chemoradiotherapy. These receptors originate from a human donor with HPV-associated anogenital cancer. CDR3s include the opening cysteine and the closing phenylalanine or tryptophan. D genes are given only for firm matches. The size field is filled for only some rows; it gives once, few, many or a size class.

abundance | j_gene | d_gene | v_gene | CDR3aa | CDR3nt
NA | TRBJ2-7 | NA | TRBV5-6 | CASTGEGEVYEQYF | TGTGCCAGCACCGGGGAGGGGGAGGTCTACGAGCAGTACTTC
NA | TRBJ2-5 | NA | TRBV28 | CASSLWGAEETQYF | TGTGCCAGCAGTTTATGGGGGGCGGAGGAGACCCAGTACTTC
NA | TRBJ2-3 | TRBD2 | TRBV29-1 | CSVVPAGGTDTQYF | TGCAGCGTTGTCCCCGCGGGAGGGACAGATACGCAGTATTTT
NA | TRBJ1-2 | TRBD1 | TRBV28 | CASSILPPGTGGVGYTF | TGTGCCAGCAGTATCCTACCCCCGGGGACAGGGGGAGTAGGCTACACCTTC
NA | TRBJ2-5 | NA | TRBV7-2 | CASKTGPQETQYF | TGTGCCAGTAAAACGGGACCCCAAGAGACCCAGTACTTC
NA | TRBJ2-3 | TRBD2 | TRBV9 | CASSATSGYTDTQYF | TGTGCCAGCAGCGCCACTAGCGGTTACACAGATACGCAGTATTTT
NA | TRBJ2-3 | NA | TRBV7-6 | CASSLVGSGRSPSTDTQYF | TGTGCCAGCAGCTTAGTTGGTTCCGGGAGAAGCCCTAGCACAGATACGCAGTATTTT
NA | TRBJ2-1 | NA | TRBV27 | CASSLDWYNEQFF | TGTGCCAGCAGCCTAGACTGGTACAATGAGCAGTTCTTC
NA | TRBJ2-4 | TRBD1 | TRBV29-1 | CSVEDGYRGENIQYF | TGCAGCGTTGAAGACGGATACAGGGGGGAAAACATTCAGTACTTC
once | TRBJ2-1 | NA | TRBV7-2 | CASSSQDSLYNEQFF | TGTGCCAGCAGCTCTCAGGACAGCTTATACAATGAGCAGTTCTTC
NA | TRBJ2-1 | TRBD2 | TRBV7-9 | CASSLVAGGPDEQFF | TGTGCCAGCAGCCTAGTAGCGGGAGGGCCGGATGAGCAGTTCTTC
few | TRBJ1-5 | NA | TRBV19 | CASRTRTVGNQPQHF | TGTGCCAGTAGGACAAGGACGGTGGGCAATCAGCCCCAGCATTTT
once | TRBJ2-7 | TRBD1 | TRBV18 | CASSPPGQVYEQYF | TGTGCCAGCTCACCACCGGGACAGGTCTACGAGCAGTACTTC
NA | TRBJ1-5 | NA | TRBV4-3 | CASSQDLDRIDQPQHF | TGCGCCAGCAGCCAAGATTTAGACAGGATAGATCAGCCCCAGCATTTT
NA | TRBJ2-2 | NA | TRBV30 | CAWTAGTPTTNTGELFF | TGTGCCTGGACGGCAGGTACCCCCACTACGAACACCGGGGAGCTGTTTTTT
NA | TRBJ2-7 | NA | TRBV5-1 | CASRGTDRSGYEQYF | TGCGCCAGCAGGGGCACCGACAGGTCCGGTTACGAGCAGTACTTC
NA | TRBJ2-7 | NA | TRBV5-5 | CASSPGQSFPYEQYF | TGTGCCAGCAGCCCTGGACAGTCGTTTCCCTACGAGCAGTACTTC
NA | TRBJ2-7 | TRBD2 | TRBV11-2 | CASSLEVGLAGSEQYF | TGTGCCAGCAGCTTAGAGGTAGGGCTAGCGGGGTCCGAGCAGTACTTC
NA | TRBJ2-5 | NA | TRBV7-2 | CASSYPPAWTANAQETQYF | TGTGCCAGCAGCTATCCACCTGCCTGGACTGCTAACGCGCAAGAGACCCAGTACTTC
NA | TRBJ1-1 | NA | TRBV6-6 | CASSYGETNTEAFF | TGTGCCAGCAGTTACGGCGAGACGAACACTGAAGCTTTCTTT
NA | TRBJ2-7 | NA | TRBV29-1 | CSVEGNDYEQYF | TGCAGCGTTGAAGGAAATGACTACGAGCAGTACTTC
NA | TRBJ2-7 | NA | TRBV6-1 | CASSEAGTYEQYF | TGTGCCAGCAGTGAGGCCGGGACCTACGAGCAGTACTTC
NA | TRBJ2-4 | NA | TRBV10-3 | CAISEGWQLAKNIQYF | TGTGCCATCAGTGAAGGATGGCAGCTAGCCAAAAACATTCAGTACTTC
NA | TRBJ1-3 | TRBD1 | TRBV7-2 | CASSLARGQQDTIYF | TGTGCCAGCAGCTTAGCGCGGGGACAGCAAGACACCATATATTTT
NA | TRBJ1-1 | NA | TRBV28 | CASSLTETNTEAFF | TGTGCCAGCAGTTTGACAGAAACTAACACTGAAGCTTTCTTT
NA | TRBJ1-2 | NA | TRBV2 | CASSTENYGYTF | TGTGCCAGCAGCACCGAGAACTATGGCTACACCTTC
NA | TRBJ2-7 | TRBD2 | TRBV2 | CATGGTSEIAEQYF | TGTGCCACCGGTGGAACTAGCGAGATTGCTGAGCAGTACTTC